The 31 T cell receptor beta chains below were found in one sample sequenced in a study of T cells in Graves' hyperthyroidism and ophthalmopathy. From RNA transcripts, TCR beta CDR3 regions were amplified. Initially, a first-round RT-PCR of the TCR CDR3 employed the HTBI primer set. MiXCR was run by TCRdb on the multiplex PCR reads, yielding one entry per CDR3 protein. The sample lists 550,000 to 650,000 distinct CDR3 sequences, 12% to 15% occurring once. The sequencing sample was made of blood. The receptors derive from a woman between 40 and 50 years old with Graves' hyperthyroidism.

V usage is TRBV10-2 and J usage is TRBJ1-1; D is uncertain. From germline, CDR1 is WSHSY and CDR2 SAAADI. This CDR3 spans 13 amino acids. V lost 4 bases and J 1 base, leaving 7 bases between the germline ends. The CDR3 region is CASSVSENTEAFF. The CDR3 region has the DNA TGCGCCAGCAGTGTGTCAGAGAACACTGAAGCTTTCTTT.

This clonotype was seen ten or more times. This rearrangement joins TRBV24-1 to TRBJ2-3; weak D call: TRBD1 (5 bases). This CDR3 comprises 16 residues. CDR1 KGHDR and CDR2 SFDVKD come from the germline V gene. V was trimmed by 4 bases and J by 4 bases, leaving 17 bases between them. In nucleotides, the CDR3 is TGTGCCACCAGTGACCAAGGGGTGTGGGGCGCAGATACGCAGTATTTT. Translation gives CATSDQGVWGADTQYF.

This clonotype was recorded a few times. The chain recombines TRBV6-1 with TRBJ1-3; D is possibly TRBD1 (5 bases). Trimming pared 8 bases from V and 0 bases from J, leaving 23 bases between. Germline V lookup: CDR1 MNHNS, CDR2 SASEGT. CDR3 length: 18 amino acids. DNA of the CDR3: TGTGCCAGCTTGCCGACAGCAACAAATTTAAACTCTGGAAACACCATATATTTT. Translated: CASLPTATNLNSGNTIYF.

The V and J genes are TRBV20-1 and TRBJ2-1, with 14 bases fitting TRBD2. The germline V gene encodes CDR1 DFQATT and CDR2 SNEGSKA (reference sequence). The CDR3 consists of 20 residues. The V and J ends lost 0 bases and 0 bases, in that order; junction bases with no gene match: 10. The CDR3 protein is CSARDSLGLAGVSSYNEQFF. CDR3 DNA sequence: TGCAGTGCTAGAGATTCATTGGGACTAGCGGGAGTTAGCTCCTACAATGAGCAGTTCTTC.

The CDR3 loop reads CARLRGTYEQYF. CDR3 nucleotides: TGTGCCAGACTTAGGGGGACCTACGAGCAGTACTTC. The V gene is TRBV6-1, the J gene TRBJ2-7; TRBD1 might be the D (6 bases). Germline V gives CDR1 MNHNS, CDR2 SASEGT. The CDR3 runs 12 residues. V was trimmed by 9 bases and J by 2 bases, leaving 11 bases between them.

Many counts were recorded for this clonotype. The V gene is TRBV20-1, the J gene TRBJ1-1; 8 nucleotides line up with TRBD1. With V trimmed by 2 bases and J by 1 base, 9 bases remained unmatched. The CDR3 spans 16 residues. Germline CDR1 DFQATT, CDR2 SNEGSKA (reference sequence). This chain's CDR3 is CSARNDRGSKNTEAFF. The CDR3, as DNA: TGCAGTGCTAGAAACGACAGGGGTTCGAAGAACACTGAAGCTTTCTTT.

This clonotype showed up just a few times. The chain uses TRBV19 and TRBJ2-7; the D is unclear. V was shortened by 10 bases and J by 0 bases, with 16 bases between the two germline ends. The CDR3 runs 14 residues. The germline V gene encodes CDR1 LNHDA and CDR2 SQIVND (reference sequence). In DNA, the CDR3 is TGTGCCACCAAAATATCTCTCGGCTCCTACGAGCAGTACTTC. The encoded protein is CATKISLGSYEQYF.

This clonotype was counted a few times. The chain has TRBV7-3 and TRBJ1-4, with 10 bases fitting TRBD1. The germline V gene encodes CDR1 SGHTA and CDR2 FQGTGA. J was trimmed by 10 bases and V by 3 bases; bases with no gene match: 2. The CDR3 runs 13 residues. DNA for the CDR3: TGTGCCAGCAGCTTGGGGACAGGGGTAAAACTGTTTTTT. It encodes CASSLGTGVKLFF.

Many counts were recorded for this clonotype. The V call is TRBV27, the J call TRBJ1-5, with TRBD1 identical over 7 bases. CDR1 and CDR2 from the germline V gene are MNHEY and SMNVEV (reference sequence). The CDR3 is made up of 14 amino acids. Trimming removed 5 bases from V and 3 bases from J; junction bases left unmatched: 4. DNA of the CDR3: TGTGCCAGCAGTGTCCAGGGGGACAATCAGCCCCAGCATTTT. Its translation is CASSVQGDNQPQHF.

The sample holds many counts of this clonotype. The chain carries TRBV3-1 and TRBJ1-1; 8 nucleotides align to TRBD1. This CDR3 has 15 residues. J gave up 1 base and V 4 bases, and 5 bases lay outside the gene matches. CDR1 LGHDT and CDR2 YNNKEL come from the germline V gene (reference sequence). This chain's CDR3 is CASSLDRGWNTEAFF. CDR3 bases: TGTGCCAGCAGCCTTGACAGGGGATGGAACACTGAAGCTTTCTTT.

This clonotype has a count of ten or more. V gene TRBV11-2 combines with J gene TRBJ2-3; D is unclear. The CDR3 is made up of 14 amino acids. V was trimmed by 3 bases and J by 0 bases, leaving 7 bases between them. The germline CDR1 and CDR2 sequences are SGHAT and FQNNGV. The chain's CDR3 is CASSFSASTDTQYF. Here the CDR3 DNA reads TGTGCCAGCAGCTTCTCGGCTAGCACAGATACGCAGTATTTT.

The table lists this clonotype with a few counts. A much larger clone differs from this one at a single base, so this may be a read error. The chain recombines TRBV3-1 with TRBJ1-2, with D perhaps TRBD1 (6 bases). Germline lookup yields CDR1 LGHDT and CDR2 YNNKEL (reference sequence). There are 16 residues in the CDR3. V was clipped by 4 bases and J by 4 bases, with 19 bases between them. The DNA of the CDR3 is TGTGCCAGCAGCCGACTAGGAACAGGGATTCTCTATGGCTACACCTTC. The encoded protein is CASSRLGTGILYGYTF.

The table lists this clonotype with many counts. The V gene is TRBV4-2, the J gene TRBJ2-5; D might be TRBD2 (6 bases). Germline V lookup: CDR1 LGHNA, CDR2 YNFKEQ. Between the trimmed V and J ends, which lost 1 base and 3 bases, there was a span of 12 bases. The CDR3 consists of 15 residues. The CDR3 protein is CASSQGGTGEETQYF. CDR3 nucleotide sequence: TGTGCCAGCAGCCAAGGGGGAACGGGAGAAGAGACCCAGTACTTC.

This clonotype was observed at least ten times. The rearrangement uses TRBV7-3 and TRBJ2-1; 7 nucleotides agree with TRBD2. Per the germline V gene, CDR1 is SGHTA and CDR2 is FQGTGA. With 5 bases clipped from V and 5 bases from J, the junction kept 9 bases outside the gene matches. CDR3 length: 15 amino acids. The CDR3 sequence is CASSAWASGNNEQFF. Here the CDR3 DNA reads TGTGCCAGCAGCGCGTGGGCTAGCGGTAACAATGAGCAGTTCTTC.

Only a few counts were recorded for this clonotype. This chain uses TRBV5-4 with TRBJ1-6; no clear D. The CDR3 totals 14 residues. The germline V and J ends were trimmed by 0 bases and 5 bases, with 6 bases remaining between them. The germline gives CDR1 SGHNT, CDR2 YYREEE (reference sequence). This CDR3 reads CASSLDGNNSPLHF. The CDR3, as DNA: TGTGCCAGCAGCTTGGACGGGAATAATTCACCCCTCCACTTT.

This clonotype has a handful of counts. V is TRBV15 and J is TRBJ1-2; unclear D gene. There are 15 residues in the CDR3. The V and J ends lost 0 bases and 3 bases respectively, with 11 bases between them. Germline assignment: CDR1 LNHNV and CDR2 YYDKDF (reference sequence). The CDR3 reads CATSREVPPDYGYTF. In DNA form, the CDR3 reads TGTGCCACCAGCAGAGAGGTTCCGCCCGACTATGGCTACACCTTC. Using reference TRBV15 and TRBJ1-2 for the parts outside the CDR3, the full variable domain is DAMVIQNPRYQVTQFGKPVTLSCSQTLNHNVMYWYQQKSSQAPKLLFHYYDKDFNNEADTPDNFQSRRPNTSFCFLDIRSPGLGDTAMYLCATSREVPPDYGYTFGSGTRLTVV.

Many counts were recorded for this clonotype. The chain carries TRBV7-2 and TRBJ2-4, with 7 bases aligning to TRBD2. Germline values: CDR1 SGHTA, CDR2 FQGNSA. The ends lost 5 bases at V and 2 bases at J; junction bases unmatched: 6. CDR3 size: 15 residues. The CDR3 DNA sequence: TGTGCCAGCAGCCGCGGGGGTTCGACCAAAAACATTCAGTACTTC. Its protein product is CASSRGGSTKNIQYF.

This clonotype was detected ten times or more. The rearrangement joins TRBV27 to TRBJ1-1; D not resolved. Trimming shortened V by 3 bases and J by 3 bases, and 8 bases separated the two germline ends. Germline CDR1 and CDR2: MNHEY and SMNVEV (reference sequence). This CDR3 contains 13 residues. The CDR3 sequence is CASSLYGYTEAFF. The DNA of the CDR3 is TGTGCCAGCAGTTTGTACGGCTACACTGAAGCTTTCTTT.

In this sample, this clonotype turned up many times. The chain combines TRBV5-1 with TRBJ2-3; D perhaps matches TRBD1 (5 bases). Germline-derived CDR1 and CDR2 are SGHRS and YFSETQ. V lost 0 bases to trimming and J lost 2 bases, with 16 bases between them. This CDR3 region has 17 residues. The CDR3 loop is CASSLGYGWGSTDTQYF. The CDR3 DNA reads as TGCGCCAGCAGCTTGGGTTATGGTTGGGGCTCCACAGATACGCAGTATTTT.

This clonotype occurred many times. This chain uses TRBV7-2 with TRBJ2-7, with 11 bases lining up with TRBD2. After removal of 3 bases from V and 7 bases from J, the junction contained 5 bases not matched to a gene. This CDR3 contains 14 residues. CDR1 and CDR2 (germline): SGHTA, FQGNSA. As DNA, the CDR3 is TGTGCCAGCAGCTTTTCTAGCGGGAGGTCTGAGCAGTACTTC. Translating it yields CASSFSSGRSEQYF.

This clonotype was picked up many times. CDR3 DNA sequence: TGTGCCAGCAGCCCGAACAGGGGGTCCTACAATGAGCAGTTCTTC. This codes for CASSPNRGSYNEQFF. V gene TRBV11-2 combines with J gene TRBJ2-1, with 8 bases identical to TRBD1. Germline V gene sequence: CDR1 SGHAT, CDR2 FQNNGV. V lost 5 bases to trimming and J lost 1 base; unmatched junction nucleotides: 4. The length of the CDR3 is 15 residues.

The V and J genes are TRBV19 and TRBJ2-1; 10 bases line up with TRBD2. The junction had 14 bases not matched to a gene; V was cut back by 1 base and J by 8 bases. Germline CDR1 LNHDA, CDR2 SQIVND (reference sequence). CDR3 length: 18 amino acids. CDR3 loop: CASSIGPGLAGVLDEQFF. Here the CDR3 DNA reads TGTGCCAGTAGTATAGGCCCCGGTCTAGCGGGAGTCCTCGATGAGCAGTTCTTC.

This chain joins TRBV11-1 and TRBJ1-3; D is unresolved. V was clipped by 3 bases and J by 0 bases, with 9 bases between them. CDR1 SGHAT and CDR2 FQDESV come from the germline V gene (reference sequence). CDR3 length equals 15 residues. CDR3 sequence: CASSFGLASGNTIYF. CDR3 nucleotide sequence: TGTGCCAGCAGCTTCGGACTGGCCTCTGGAAACACCATATATTTT.

This clonotype was recorded a few times. The chain recombines TRBV28 with TRBJ1-5, with D uncertain. The CDR3 spans 16 residues. V gave up 0 bases and J gave up 3 bases, with 12 bases separating them. Germline CDR1 MDHEN, CDR2 SYDVKM. The CDR3 here is CASSLWVGFNNQPQHF. The CDR3 coding sequence is TGTGCCAGCAGTTTATGGGTGGGGTTTAACAATCAGCCCCAGCATTTT.

This clonotype has a count of ten or more. J is TRBJ1-2 and V is TRBV7-9; a possible D gene is TRBD1 (5 bases). CDR1 and CDR2 (germline): SEHNR, FQNEAQ (reference sequence). CDR3 length: 14 residues. Trimming took off 5 bases at V and 3 bases at J, with 13 bases between the two ends. CDR3 coding DNA: TGTGCCAGCAGCCGCGGGACCCTGGACTATGGCTACACCTTC. Amino acids: CASSRGTLDYGYTF.

The sample holds a few counts of this clonotype. The rearrangement uses TRBV18 and TRBJ2-2; D gene ambiguous. V shed 5 bases and J shed 5 bases, with 9 bases lying between them. The germline V gene has CDR1 KGHSH and CDR2 LQKENI. The length of the CDR3 is 13 residues. CDR3 amino acids: CASSTQETGELFF. The CDR3 DNA sequence: TGTGCCAGCTCAACCCAGGAGACCGGGGAGCTGTTTTTT.

V is TRBV30 and J is TRBJ2-1; a possible D gene is TRBD1 (7 bases). The CDR3 contains 13 residues. Germline CDR1 is GTSNPN and CDR2 is SVGIG (reference sequence). Trimming stripped 4 bases from V and 1 base from J, with 8 bases between. The CDR3 DNA reads as TGTGCCTGGACAGGGGGGTCCTACAATGAGCAGTTCTTC. Translated, it gives CAWTGGSYNEQFF. The full variable domain, completed using reference TRBV30 and TRBJ2-1, is SQTIHQWPATLVQPVGSPLSLECTVEGTSNPNLYWYRQAAGRGLQLLFYSVGIGQISSEVPQNLSASRPQDRQFILSSKKLLLSDSGFYLCAWTGGSYNEQFFGPGTRLTVL.

This clonotype was counted a few times. This sequence joins TRBV3-1 and TRBJ2-2, with 7 bases identical to TRBD1. With 3 bases clipped from V and 6 bases from J, the junction kept 7 bases outside the gene matches. There are 15 residues in the CDR3. The germline gives CDR1 LGHDT, CDR2 YNNKEL (reference sequence). CDR3: CASSHRTGIPGELFF. The CDR3 nucleotides are TGTGCCAGCAGCCATAGGACAGGTATACCCGGGGAGCTGTTTTTT. Full variable domain (rest looked up from reference TRBV3-1 and TRBJ2-2): DTAVSQTPKYLVTQMGNDKSIKCEQNLGHDTMYWYKQDSKKFLKIMFSYNNKELIINETVPNRFSPKSPDKAHLNLHINSLELGDSAVYFCASSHRTGIPGELFFGEGSRLTVL.

The chain is built from TRBV7-3 and TRBJ2-1, with 7 bases that match TRBD2. Germline-derived CDR1 and CDR2 are SGHTA and FQGTGA. CDR3 length: 17 residues. V lost 5 bases to trimming and J lost 6 bases; unmatched junction nucleotides: 16. The CDR3 sequence is CASSPRVGTNGSNEQFF. CDR3 nucleotides: TGTGCCAGCAGCCCTAGGGTCGGGACTAACGGGAGCAATGAGCAGTTCTTC.

In this sample, this clonotype turned up many times. The chain joins TRBV12-3 or TRBV12-4 to TRBJ2-3; possibly TRBD1 for D (6 bases). V dropped 3 bases and J dropped 6 bases, with 10 bases sitting between them. The CDR3 sequence is 13 residues long. The CDR3 spells CASSFNRVDTQYF. The CDR3 DNA is TGTGCCAGCAGTTTTAACAGGGTGGATACGCAGTATTTT.

This clonotype was recorded a few times. The rearrangement joins TRBV24-1 to TRBJ2-1; 7 positions agree with TRBD2. Trimming cost V 7 bases and J 0 bases; bases outside gene matches: 11. This CDR3 is built from 17 residues. The germline gives CDR1 KGHDR, CDR2 SFDVKD. The CDR3 region is CATSRPWGGSSYNEQFF. CDR3 bases: TGTGCCACCAGCCGTCCTTGGGGCGGGAGCTCCTACAATGAGCAGTTCTTC.